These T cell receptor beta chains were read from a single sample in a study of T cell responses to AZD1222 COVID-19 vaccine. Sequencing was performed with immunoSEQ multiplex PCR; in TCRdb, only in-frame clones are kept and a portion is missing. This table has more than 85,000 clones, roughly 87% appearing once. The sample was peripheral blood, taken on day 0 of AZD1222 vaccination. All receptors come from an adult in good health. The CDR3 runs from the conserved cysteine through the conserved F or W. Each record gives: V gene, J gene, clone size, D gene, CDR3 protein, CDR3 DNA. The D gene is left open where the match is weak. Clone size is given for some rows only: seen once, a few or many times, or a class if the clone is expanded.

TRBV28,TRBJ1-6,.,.,CASRPENRYSPLHF,TGTGCCAGCAGGCCCGAGAACAGGTATTCACCCCTCCACTTT
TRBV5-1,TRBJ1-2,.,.,CASSLDGGGYTF,TGCGCCAGCAGCTTGGACGGGGGAGGCTACACCTTC
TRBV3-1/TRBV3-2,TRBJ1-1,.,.,CASSLAGMNTEAFF,TGTGCCAGCAGCCTAGCTGGGATGAACACTGAAGCTTTCTTT
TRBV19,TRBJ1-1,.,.,CASCRQADTEAFF,TGTGCCAGTTGCCGACAGGCTGACACTGAAGCTTTCTTT
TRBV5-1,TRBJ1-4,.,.,CASSKDNSGNEKLFF,TGCGCCAGCAGCAAGGACAACAGTGGCAATGAAAAACTGTTTTTT
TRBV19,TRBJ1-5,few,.,CASNQPPQPQHF,TGTGCCAGTAACCAGCCTCCTCAGCCCCAGCATTTT
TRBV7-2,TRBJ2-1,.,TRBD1,CASRTGGGTGHEQFF,TGTGCCAGCAGGACAGGCGGTGGGACAGGCCATGAGCAGTTCTTC
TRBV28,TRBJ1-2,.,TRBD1,CASSPPLAGTGYGYTF,TGTGCCAGCAGTCCCCCTCTGGCCGGGACAGGGTATGGCTACACCTTC
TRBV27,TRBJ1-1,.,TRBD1,CASSLTQGATEAFF,TGTGCCAGCAGTTTAACACAGGGGGCCACTGAAGCTTTCTTT
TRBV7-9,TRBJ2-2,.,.,CASEGRGTGELFF,TGTGCCAGCGAGGGGCGGGGCACCGGGGAGCTGTTTTTT
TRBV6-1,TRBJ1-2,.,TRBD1,CASSEGSRTGYGYTF,TGTGCCAGCAGTGAAGGATCCAGGACAGGCTATGGCTACACCTTC
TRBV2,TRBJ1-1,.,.,CASMKGEDWNTEAFF,TGTGCCAGCATGAAAGGTGAAGACTGGAACACTGAAGCTTTCTTT
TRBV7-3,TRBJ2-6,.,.,CASSPLSGANVLTF,TGTGCCAGCAGCCCACTCTCTGGGGCCAACGTCCTGACTTTC
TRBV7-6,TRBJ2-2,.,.,CASSLDSGGGRELFF,TGTGCCAGCAGCTTAGATTCTGGAGGGGGCCGGGAGCTGTTTTTT
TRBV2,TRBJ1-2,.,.,CASTEGTYYGYTF,TGTGCCAGCACCGAGGGGACGTACTATGGCTACACCTTC
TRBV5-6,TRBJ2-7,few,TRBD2,CASSFGLAGVSEQYF,TGTGCCAGCAGCTTCGGACTAGCGGGGGTGAGTGAGCAGTACTTC
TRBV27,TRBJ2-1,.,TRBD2,CASSLSTPLAGGNNEQFF,TGTGCCAGCAGTTTATCGACGCCGCTAGCGGGAGGGAACAATGAGCAGTTCTTC
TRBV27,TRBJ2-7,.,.,CASSVDWAHEQYF,TGTGCCAGCAGTGTGGATTGGGCCCACGAGCAGTACTTC
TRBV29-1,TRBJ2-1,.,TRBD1,CSVDKGARNEQFF,TGCAGCGTTGATAAGGGGGCTCGCAATGAGCAGTTCTTC
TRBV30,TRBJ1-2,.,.,CAWGRQLYGYTF,TGTGCCTGGGGAAGACAGCTTTATGGCTACACCTTC
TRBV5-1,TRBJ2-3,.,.,CASSAAVQTTDTQYF,TGCGCCAGCAGTGCCGCCGTTCAAACCACAGATACGCAGTATTTT
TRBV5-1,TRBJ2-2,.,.,CASSLPGTSNTGELFF,TGCGCCAGCAGCTTGCCCGGAACATCGAACACCGGGGAGCTGTTTTTT
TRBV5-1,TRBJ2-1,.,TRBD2,CASSILAGGYNEQFF,TGCGCCAGCAGCATCCTAGCGGGGGGTTACAATGAGCAGTTCTTC
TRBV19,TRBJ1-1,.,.,CASSIGGGMNTEAFF,TGTGCCAGTAGTATAGGTGGGGGTATGAACACTGAAGCTTTCTTT
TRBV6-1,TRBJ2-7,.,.,CASRWGIEAYEQYF,TGTGCCAGCAGGTGGGGGATCGAGGCCTACGAGCAGTACTTC
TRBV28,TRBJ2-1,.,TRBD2,CASSLPGTSGPYNEQFF,TGTGCCAGCAGTTTACCCGGGACTAGCGGGCCCTACAATGAGCAGTTCTTC
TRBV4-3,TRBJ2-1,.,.,CASSQESRDSVNEQFF,TGCGCCAGCAGCCAAGAGTCCCGCGACAGCGTCAATGAGCAGTTCTTC
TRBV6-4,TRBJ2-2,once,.,CASSDWDGGELFF,TGTGCCAGCAGTGACTGGGACGGCGGGGAGCTGTTTTTT
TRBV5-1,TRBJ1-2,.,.,CASSTAGNGYTF,TGCGCCAGCAGCACCGCGGGGAACGGCTACACCTTC
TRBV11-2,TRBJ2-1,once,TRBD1,CASRPAGGIYEQFF,TGTGCCAGCCGACCAGCAGGGGGCATCTATGAGCAGTTCTTC
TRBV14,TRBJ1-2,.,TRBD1,CASSQAVNRGSNYGYTF,TGTGCCAGCAGCCAAGCGGTTAACAGGGGATCTAACTATGGCTACACCTTC
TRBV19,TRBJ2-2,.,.,CASSIPDGRNTGELFF,TGTGCCAGTAGTATCCCCGACGGGAGGAACACCGGGGAGCTGTTTTTT
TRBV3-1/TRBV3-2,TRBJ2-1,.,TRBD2,CASSHYYGLTGVLAGDTTYNEQFF,TGTGCCAGCAGCCATTACTACGGACTTACGGGGGTGTTAGCGGGGGACACAACCTACAATGAGCAGTTCTTC
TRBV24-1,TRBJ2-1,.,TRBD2,CATSAREDWVNNEQFF,TGTGCCACCAGTGCGCGGGAGGATTGGGTGAACAATGAGCAGTTCTTC
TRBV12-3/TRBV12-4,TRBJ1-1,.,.,CASSLQGRTEAFF,TGTGCCAGCAGTTTACAGGGAAGGACTGAAGCTTTCTTT